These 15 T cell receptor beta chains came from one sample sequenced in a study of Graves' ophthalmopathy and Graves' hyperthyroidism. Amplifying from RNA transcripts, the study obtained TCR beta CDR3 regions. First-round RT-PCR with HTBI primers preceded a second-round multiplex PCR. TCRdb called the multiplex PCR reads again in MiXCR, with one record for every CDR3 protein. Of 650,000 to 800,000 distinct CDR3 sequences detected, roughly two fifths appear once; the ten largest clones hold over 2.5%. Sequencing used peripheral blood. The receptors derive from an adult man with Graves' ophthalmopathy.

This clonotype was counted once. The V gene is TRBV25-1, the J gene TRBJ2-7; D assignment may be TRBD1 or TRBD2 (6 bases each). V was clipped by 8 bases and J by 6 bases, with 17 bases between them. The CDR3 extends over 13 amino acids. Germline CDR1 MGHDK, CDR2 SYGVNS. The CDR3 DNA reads TGTGCCAGCTTGGAGGGCAGGGGTCGCGAGCAGTACTTC. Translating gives CASLEGRGREQYF.

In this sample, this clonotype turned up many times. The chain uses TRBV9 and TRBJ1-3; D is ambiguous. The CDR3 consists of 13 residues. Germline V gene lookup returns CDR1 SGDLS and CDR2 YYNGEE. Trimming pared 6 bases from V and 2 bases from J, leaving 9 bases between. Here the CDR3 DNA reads TGTGCCAGCACCGTGGGAACTGGAAACACCATATATTTT. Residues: CASTVGTGNTIYF.

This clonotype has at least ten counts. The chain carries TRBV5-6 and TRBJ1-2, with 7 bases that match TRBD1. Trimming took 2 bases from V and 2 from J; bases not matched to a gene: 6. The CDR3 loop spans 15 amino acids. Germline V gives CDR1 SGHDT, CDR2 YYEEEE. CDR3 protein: CASSLRQGWNYGYTF. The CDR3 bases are TGTGCCAGCAGCTTAAGACAGGGTTGGAACTATGGCTACACCTTC.

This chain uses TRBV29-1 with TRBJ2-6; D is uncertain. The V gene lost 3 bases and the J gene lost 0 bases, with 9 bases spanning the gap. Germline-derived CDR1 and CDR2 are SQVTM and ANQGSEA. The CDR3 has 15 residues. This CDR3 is CSVERRFSGANVLTF. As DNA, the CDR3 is TGCAGCGTTGAGAGGCGCTTCTCTGGGGCCAACGTCCTGACTTTC.

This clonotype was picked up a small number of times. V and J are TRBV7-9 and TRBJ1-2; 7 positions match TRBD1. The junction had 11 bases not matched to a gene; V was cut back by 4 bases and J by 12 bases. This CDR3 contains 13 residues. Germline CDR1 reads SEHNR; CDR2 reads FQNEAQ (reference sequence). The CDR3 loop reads CASSSYRGSGNTF. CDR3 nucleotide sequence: TGTGCCAGCAGCTCTTACAGGGGCTCTGGAAACACCTTC.

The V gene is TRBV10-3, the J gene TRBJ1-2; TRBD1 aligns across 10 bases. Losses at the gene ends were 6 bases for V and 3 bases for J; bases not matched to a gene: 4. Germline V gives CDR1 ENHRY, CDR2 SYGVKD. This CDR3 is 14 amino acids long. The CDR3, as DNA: TGTGCCATCAGGGCCGGGACAGGGGACTATGGCTACACCTTC. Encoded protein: CAIRAGTGDYGYTF.

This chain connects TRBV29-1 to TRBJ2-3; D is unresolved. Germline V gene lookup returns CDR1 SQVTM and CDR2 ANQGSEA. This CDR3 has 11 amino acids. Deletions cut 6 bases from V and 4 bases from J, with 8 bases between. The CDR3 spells CSVHDPDTQYF. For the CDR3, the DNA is TGCAGCGTGCATGACCCAGATACGCAGTATTTT.

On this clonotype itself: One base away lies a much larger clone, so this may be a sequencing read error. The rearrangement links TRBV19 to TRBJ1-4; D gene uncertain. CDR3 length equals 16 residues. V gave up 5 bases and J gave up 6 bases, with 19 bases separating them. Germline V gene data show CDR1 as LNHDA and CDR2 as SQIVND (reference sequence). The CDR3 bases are TGTGCCAGTAGTTCCCTGAACCCGGAGGTTGATGAAAAACTGTTTTTT. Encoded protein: CASSSLNPEVDEKLFF. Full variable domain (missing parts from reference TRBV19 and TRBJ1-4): DGGITQSPKYLFRKEGQNVTLSCEQNLNHDAMYWYRQDPGQGLRLIYYSQIVNDFQKGDIAEGYSVSREKKESFPLTVTSAQKNPTAFYLCASSSLNPEVDEKLFFGSGTQLSVL.

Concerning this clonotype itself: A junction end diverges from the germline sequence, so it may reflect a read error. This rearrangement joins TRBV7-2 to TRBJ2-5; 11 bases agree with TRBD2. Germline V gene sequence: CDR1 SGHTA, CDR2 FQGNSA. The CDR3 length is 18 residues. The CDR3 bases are TGCGCCAGCAGCCGCGGGGAACTAGCGGGAGCCCGGGATAAGACCCAGTACTTC. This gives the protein CASSRGELAGARDKTQYF.

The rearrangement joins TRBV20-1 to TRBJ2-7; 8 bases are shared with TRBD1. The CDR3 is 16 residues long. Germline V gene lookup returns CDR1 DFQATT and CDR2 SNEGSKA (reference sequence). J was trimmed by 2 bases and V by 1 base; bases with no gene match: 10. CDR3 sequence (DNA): TGCAGTGCTAGAGGGGCCGCAGGGGGCGCGACCTACGAGCAGTACTTC. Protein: CSARGAAGGATYEQYF.

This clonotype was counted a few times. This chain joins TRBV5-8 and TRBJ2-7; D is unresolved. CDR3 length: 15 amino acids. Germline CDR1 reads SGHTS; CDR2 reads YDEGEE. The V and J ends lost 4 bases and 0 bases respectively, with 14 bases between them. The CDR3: CASSTDLESSYEQYF. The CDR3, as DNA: TGTGCCAGCAGCACGGATCTGGAAAGCTCCTACGAGCAGTACTTC.

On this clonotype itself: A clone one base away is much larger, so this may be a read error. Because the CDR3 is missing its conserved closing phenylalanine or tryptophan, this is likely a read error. Written as DNA, the CDR3 is TGCAGTGCTGGGACTCAGGGGCCTCTGGGCAATCAGCCCCAGCATCTT. Translating gives CSAGTQGPLGNQPQHL. This rearrangement joins TRBV20-1 to TRBJ1-5, with D maybe TRBD1 (6 bases). From germline, CDR1 is DFQATT and CDR2 SNEGSKA (reference sequence). The germline V and J ends were trimmed by 5 bases and 2 bases, with 19 bases remaining between them. This CDR3 spans 16 amino acids.

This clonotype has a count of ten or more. CDR3 DNA: TGTGCCAGCAGTCGGGACCTCGGCGACGAGCAGTACTTC. This gives the protein CASSRDLGDEQYF. The chain recombines TRBV7-3 with TRBJ2-7; the D gene could be TRBD1 or TRBD2 (5 bases each). Trimming shortened V by 6 bases and J by 5 bases, and 14 bases separated the two germline ends. The CDR3 is 13 amino acids. CDR1 is SGHTA, CDR2 FQGTGA, per germline.

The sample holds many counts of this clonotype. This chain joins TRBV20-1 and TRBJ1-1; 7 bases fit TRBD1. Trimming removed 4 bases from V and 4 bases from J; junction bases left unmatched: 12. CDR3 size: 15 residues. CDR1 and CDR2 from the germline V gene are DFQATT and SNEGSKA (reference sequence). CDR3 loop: CSANPMTGLSTEAFF. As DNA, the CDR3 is TGCAGTGCTAACCCAATGACAGGGCTGAGCACTGAAGCTTTCTTT.

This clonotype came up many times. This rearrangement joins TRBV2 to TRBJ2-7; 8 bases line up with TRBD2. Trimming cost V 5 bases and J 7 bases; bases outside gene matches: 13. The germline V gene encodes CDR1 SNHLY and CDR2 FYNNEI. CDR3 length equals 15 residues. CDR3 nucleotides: TGTGCCAGCAGTCCCGATAGCGGGATAGGTGGTGAGCAGTACTTC. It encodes CASSPDSGIGGEQYF.